The TCR beta chain under discussion was sequenced for a study of blood T cell repertoires in COVID-19. Assay used: immunoSEQ multiplex PCR; TCRdb lists only in-frame clones, some missing. The sample holds roughly 190,000 clones, approximately 86% seen once. The CDR3 loop spans 15 amino acids. V was trimmed by 5 bases and J by 1 base, leaving 11 bases between them. Germline CDR1 is MNHEY and CDR2 is SVGAGI. Sequenced input: PBMCs or T cells enriched from blood (not recorded which). The gene calls are TRBV6-5 and TRBJ1-4; D is perhaps TRBD1 (5 bases). This clonotype was obtained from a woman in her 40s in a cohort exposed to, infected with or recovered from COVID-19 (not recorded which). DNA for the CDR3: TGTGCCAGCAGTCACTACAGGCAAACTAATGAAAAACTGTTTTTT. Translated, it gives CASSHYRQTNEKLFF.